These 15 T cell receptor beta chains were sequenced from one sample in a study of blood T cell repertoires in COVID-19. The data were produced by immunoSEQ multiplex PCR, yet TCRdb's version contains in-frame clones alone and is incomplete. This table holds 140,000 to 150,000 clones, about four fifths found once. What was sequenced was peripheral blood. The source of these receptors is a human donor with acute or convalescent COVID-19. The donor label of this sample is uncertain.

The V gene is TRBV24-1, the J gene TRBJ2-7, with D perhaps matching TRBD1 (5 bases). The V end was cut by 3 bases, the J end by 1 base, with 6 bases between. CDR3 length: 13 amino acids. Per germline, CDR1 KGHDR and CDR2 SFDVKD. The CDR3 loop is CATSDRQSYEQYF. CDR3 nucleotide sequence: TGTGCCACCAGTGATCGACAGTCCTACGAGCAGTACTTC.

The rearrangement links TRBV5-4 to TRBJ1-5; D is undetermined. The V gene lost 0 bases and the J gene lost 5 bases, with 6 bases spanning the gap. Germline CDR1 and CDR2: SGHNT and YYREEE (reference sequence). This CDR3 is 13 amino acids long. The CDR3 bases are TGTGCCAGCAGCTTGGGCGCGGATCAGCCCCAGCATTTT. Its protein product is CASSLGADQPQHF.

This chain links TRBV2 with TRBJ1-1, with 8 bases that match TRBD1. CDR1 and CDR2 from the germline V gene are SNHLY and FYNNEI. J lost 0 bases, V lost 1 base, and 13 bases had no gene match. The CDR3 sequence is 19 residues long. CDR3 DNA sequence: TGTGCCAGCAGTGAAGGCGCTATCCCAGGGGGCGTTTTGAACACTGAAGCTTTCTTT. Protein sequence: CASSEGAIPGGVLNTEAFF.

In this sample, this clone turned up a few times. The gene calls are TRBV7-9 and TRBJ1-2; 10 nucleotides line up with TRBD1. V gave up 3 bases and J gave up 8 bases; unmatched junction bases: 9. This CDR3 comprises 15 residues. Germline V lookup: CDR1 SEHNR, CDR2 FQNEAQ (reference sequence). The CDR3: CASSLPYGQGEGYTF. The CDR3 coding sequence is TGTGCCAGCAGCTTGCCTTATGGACAGGGGGAAGGCTACACCTTC.

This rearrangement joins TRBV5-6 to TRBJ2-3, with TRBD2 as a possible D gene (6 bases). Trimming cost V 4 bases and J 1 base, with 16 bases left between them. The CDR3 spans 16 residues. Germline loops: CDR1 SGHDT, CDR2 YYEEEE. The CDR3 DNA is TGTGCCAGCAGCCCGGGGACTCTACGAGGCACAGATACGCAGTATTTT. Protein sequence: CASSPGTLRGTDTQYF.

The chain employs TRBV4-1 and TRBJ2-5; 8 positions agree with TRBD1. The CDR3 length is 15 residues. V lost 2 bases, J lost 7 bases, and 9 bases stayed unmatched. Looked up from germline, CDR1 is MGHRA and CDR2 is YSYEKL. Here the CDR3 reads CASSQLGQGLTTQYF. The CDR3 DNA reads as TGCGCCAGCAGCCAACTTGGACAGGGCCTCACGACCCAGTACTTC.

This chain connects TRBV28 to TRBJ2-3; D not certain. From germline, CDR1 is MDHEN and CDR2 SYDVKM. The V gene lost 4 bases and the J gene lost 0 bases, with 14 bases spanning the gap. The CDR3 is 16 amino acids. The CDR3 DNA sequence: TGTGCCAGCAGTTCCTACTCATTCTCTAGCACAGATACGCAGTATTTT. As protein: CASSSYSFSSTDTQYF.

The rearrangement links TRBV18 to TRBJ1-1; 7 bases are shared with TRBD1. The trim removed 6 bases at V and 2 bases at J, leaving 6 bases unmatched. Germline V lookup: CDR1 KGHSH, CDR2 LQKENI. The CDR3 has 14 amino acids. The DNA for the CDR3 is TGTGCCAGCTCCCGCGGACAGGCCAACACTGAAGCTTTCTTT. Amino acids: CASSRGQANTEAFF. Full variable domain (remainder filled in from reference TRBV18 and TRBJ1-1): NAGVMQNPRHLVRRRGQEARLRCSPMKGHSHVYWYRQLPEEGLKFMVYLQKENIIDESGMPKERFSAEFPKEGPSILRIQQVVRGDSAAYFCASSRGQANTEAFFGQGTRLTVV.

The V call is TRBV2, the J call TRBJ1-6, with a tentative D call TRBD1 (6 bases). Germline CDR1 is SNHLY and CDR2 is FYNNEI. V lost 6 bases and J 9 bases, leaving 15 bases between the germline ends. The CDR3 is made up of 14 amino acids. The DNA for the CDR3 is TGTGCCAGCAGCCTTTACAGGGAGACTTCACCCCTCCACTTT. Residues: CASSLYRETSPLHF.

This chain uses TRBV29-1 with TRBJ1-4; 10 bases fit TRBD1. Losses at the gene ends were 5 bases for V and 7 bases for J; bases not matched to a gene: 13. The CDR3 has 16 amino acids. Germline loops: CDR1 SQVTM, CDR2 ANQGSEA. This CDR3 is CSVFPGQGHGGEKLFF. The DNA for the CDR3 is TGCAGCGTTTTTCCGGGACAGGGGCACGGGGGTGAAAAACTGTTTTTT.

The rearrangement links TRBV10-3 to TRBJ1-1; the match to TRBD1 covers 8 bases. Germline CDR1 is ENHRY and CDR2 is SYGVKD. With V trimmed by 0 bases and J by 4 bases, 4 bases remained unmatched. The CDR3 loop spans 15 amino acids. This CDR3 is CAISESGQEGTEAFF. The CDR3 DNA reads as TGTGCCATCAGTGAGTCGGGACAGGAGGGCACTGAAGCTTTCTTT.

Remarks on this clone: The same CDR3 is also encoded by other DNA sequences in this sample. As DNA, the CDR3 is TGTGCCAGCTCACCTGACAAGAACACTGAAGCTTTCTTT. This translates into CASSPDKNTEAFF. The chain links TRBV18 to TRBJ1-1; D gene unclear. The V end was cut by 3 bases, the J end by 1 base, with 6 bases between. The CDR3 extends over 13 amino acids. CDR1 and CDR2 from the germline V gene are KGHSH and LQKENI.

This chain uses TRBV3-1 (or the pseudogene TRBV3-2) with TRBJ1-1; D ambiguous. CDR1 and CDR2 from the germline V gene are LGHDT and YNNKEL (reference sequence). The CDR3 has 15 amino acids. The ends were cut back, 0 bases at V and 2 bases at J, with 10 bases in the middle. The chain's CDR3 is CASSQDWRGNTEAFF. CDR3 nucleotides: TGTGCCAGCAGCCAAGATTGGCGGGGTAACACTGAAGCTTTCTTT.

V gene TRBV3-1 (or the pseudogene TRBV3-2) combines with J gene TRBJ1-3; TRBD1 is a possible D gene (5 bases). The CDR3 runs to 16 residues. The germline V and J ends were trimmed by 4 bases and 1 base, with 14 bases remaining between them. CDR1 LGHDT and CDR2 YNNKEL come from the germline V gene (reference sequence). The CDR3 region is CASSLVGGSSGNTIYF. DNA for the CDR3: TGTGCCAGCAGCCTTGTGGGGGGATCTTCTGGAAACACCATATATTTT.

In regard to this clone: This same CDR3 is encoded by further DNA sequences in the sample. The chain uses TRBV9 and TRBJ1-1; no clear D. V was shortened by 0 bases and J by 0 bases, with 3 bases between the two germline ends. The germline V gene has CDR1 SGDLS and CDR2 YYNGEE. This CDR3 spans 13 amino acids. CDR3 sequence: CASSVAVNTEAFF. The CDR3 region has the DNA TGTGCCAGCAGCGTAGCAGTGAACACTGAAGCTTTCTTT.